These T cell receptor beta chains were read from a single sample in a study of OX40 agonist ivuxolimab in advanced cancers. This table comes from immunoSEQ multiplex PCR, and its TCRdb copy is limited to in-frame clones, with some not included. The data show 70,000 to 80,000 clones, 70% to 90% seen once. This specimen consisted of CD4+ or CD8+ T cells sorted from blood, obtained in a trial of the OX40 agonist ivuxolimab. These receptor sequences come from an adult with an advanced solid tumor such as melanoma, head and neck, liver or kidney cancer. Each CDR3 is given without its conserved first and last residue.

v_call | cdr3_length | cdr3_aa
TRBV29-1 | 11 | SVLTGTGTEAF
TRBV6-5 | 13 | ASSYGRENSYEQY
TRBV6-1 | 15 | ASSEGGGGQGGDGYT
TRBV5-1 | 14 | ASSLVGVAGRDEQF
TRBV19 | 12 | ASSPSIWAGYQY
TRBV20-1 | 9 | STKLNTEAF
TRBV6-5 | 14 | ASSSGAGEGTDTQY
TRBV19 | 12 | ASRTRGSYNEQF
TRBV10-3 | 11 | AISESPGGEQF
TRBV4-1 | 15 | ASSHDPGLAGGNEQF
TRBV11-2 | 12 | ASSLTGVNTEAF
TRBV9 | 13 | ASSVEQGALYEQY
TRBV10-1 | 10 | ASSDRMETQY
TRBV28 | 11 | ASSLEAVETQY
TRBV25-1 | 11 | ASRSGAVETQY
TRBV27 | 12 | ASSFVGRPYEQY
TRBV7-2 | 14 | ASSLTSGTSGYEQF
TRBV2 | 13 | ASSEGQLSGNTIY
TRBV18 | 15 | ASSPPFSSGMSDTQY
TRBV11-3 | 11 | ASSLTGNTEAF
TRBV29-1 | 10 | SVRRVTDTQY
TRBV5-4 | 13 | ASSPTGTGSYGYT
TRBV6-5 | 12 | ASSPRRGRYEQY
TRBV18 | 12 | ASSPQGSSTEAF
TRBV5-5 | 11 | ASSLGSNQPQH
TRBV7-9 | 10 | ASSLAGFEQY
TRBV7-9 | 12 | ASSLDGTYNEQF
TRBV2 | 13 | ASRAAGVSTDTQY
TRBV5-1 | 14 | ASSLEGGQRRYEQY
TRBV11-2 | 11 | ASSRRRNNEQF
TRBV10-3 | 13 | AISSGNNVADTQY
TRBV10-1 | 12 | ASSLAGGLNEQF
TRBV5-8 | 12 | ASRPTGPNEKLF
TRBV28 | 11 | ASSFGFIAEAF
TRBV4-1 | 13 | ASSQRGGSYNEQF
TRBV7-2 | 12 | ASSPWTGSTEAF
TRBV18 | 12 | ASSPSGGSYEQY
TRBV5-6 | 10 | ASSTLALEQY
TRBV6-6 | 11 | ASSYRESGEQY
TRBV10-3 | 11 | AISDGSLYGYT
TRBV9 | 12 | ASSVARGLGGYT
TRBV10-2 | 10 | ASSELELSYT
TRBV19 | 12 | ASSIGSLGEKLF
TRBV10-3 | 13 | AISDPGAFNYGYT
TRBV5-1 | 11 | ASSPGANTEAF
TRBV11-2 | 12 | ASSLAGRSGEQY
TRBV10-3 | 11 | AISESGDQPQH
TRBV11-2 | 12 | ASSFRGTYNEQF
TRBV11-3 | 14 | ASSSGGLAAYNEQF
TRBV5-6 | 12 | ASSFAGQNYEQY
TRBV28 | 11 | ASSLLRDTEAF
TRBV6-5 | 13 | ASSPLAGDYNEQF
TRBV11-3 | 11 | ASSSSSSYEQY
TRBV7-9 | 12 | ASSSDRSYQPQH
TRBV18 | 14 | ASSQTSGSSTDTQY
TRBV6-5 | 13 | ASSSSHISTGELF
TRBV5-4 | 12 | ASSLGGPTGELF
TRBV2 | 13 | ASSRAPGGTYEQY
TRBV6-6 | 12 | ASRLAGDGEKLF